This entry is about one TCR beta chain. The sample holds a few counts of this clone. Its antigen is not yet known. The sample holds no much larger clone one base away, and base qualities are not on file. The CDR3 regions of human TCRbeta chains were analyzed by immunosequencing. In the original analysis: TCRs in the repertoires were compared against a reference library of SARS-CoV-2-specific TCRs that had been generated with the MIRA antigen-specificity platform. Breadth meant the fraction of unique TCRs that were SARS-CoV-2-associated, whereas depth meant the fraction of total T cells that were SARS-CoV-2-associated. Using the MIRA data, each spike-specific TCR was mapped to the spike region that the TCR reacts to and placed in a CD4 or CD8 class. Log10-transformed breadth and depth values were compared by one-way ANOVA with Sidak's multiple comparisons tests. TCRdb holds this immuneACCESS table with in-frame rearrangements only. Some clones are missing; in checked studies, unresolved V genes explain under half, and the rest has no known cause. D and trimming were read from the DNA, whereas the V and J calls and clone size are those reported in that table. The sample contains just under 85,000 clones, about 82% of them found a single time. Clones ranked in the top ten supply 8.7% of the sample.

These data originate in a study of T cell responses to AZD1222 COVID-19 vaccine listed by TCRdb under 2021. For the study in its entirety: AZD1222 recipients with second doses at about 4 weeks or about 12 weeks were pooled, because spike-specific TCR depth and breadth did not differ between schedules. A total of around 240 trial participants underwent TCR sequencing, of whom about 210 had received two doses of AZD1222 and 26 had received two doses of the MenACWY control vaccine. Trial participants were enrolled by age into subgroups of 18-55, 56-69 and 70-plus years, and 148, 28 and 57 TCR-sequenced participants, respectively, were included in these subgroups. What the authors observed across the whole study: Participants were mostly white British and included more females than males, and it was suggested by the authors that clonal diversity may have been underestimated. The 56-69-year group was small, and its depth increase did not reach significance, likely because of low power. Reportedly, almost half of the unique spike-specific TCRs recognized epitopes lying outside the regions that are mutated in the B.1.351 and B.1.1.7 variants. After two AZD1222 doses, both the breadth and the depth of spike-specific TCRs were significantly higher than at day 0 and than in MenACWY recipients. CD4 TCRs associated with the vaccine covered the entire spike protein, and the dominant responses were in regions 160-218 and 743-854. Conclusions about previously exposed vaccinees are limited because only a handful of AZD1222 recipients were SARS-CoV-2 seropositive at baseline. Because no day 14 peak-response samples were available, repertoires were characterized only after the peak T cell response.

Taken with the paper, the label for time point translates to: baseline before first vaccination. Samples from vaccinated people were obtained from the UK trials COV001 and COV002, which included a single-blind randomized controlled phase 2/3 trial of AZD1222 (ChAdOx1 nCoV-19) in healthy adults. Trial participant PBMC samples were collected at day 0 and day 28 after the second dose for TCRbeta chain sequencing. CDR1 LGHDT and CDR2 YNNKEL are derived from the germline V gene (reference sequence). V drops 0 bases and J drops 3 bases, leaving 17 bases in between. The CDR3 goes from the cysteine to the phenylalanine over 17 residues. CDR3 DNA only is kept here, 51 bases in frame from base 1.

The sequence was collected from an adult in good health. Recombination linked TRBV3-1 (or the pseudogene TRBV3-2) to TRBJ1-1; 5 matching bases give a weak D call of TRBD1. This material consisted of peripheral blood, taken on day 0 of AZD1222 vaccination. The sequenced DNA is TGTGCCAGCAGCCAAGATTACAGGAAGGCTTGGGACACTGAAGCTTTCTTT. Its protein is CASSQDYRKAWDTEAFF.